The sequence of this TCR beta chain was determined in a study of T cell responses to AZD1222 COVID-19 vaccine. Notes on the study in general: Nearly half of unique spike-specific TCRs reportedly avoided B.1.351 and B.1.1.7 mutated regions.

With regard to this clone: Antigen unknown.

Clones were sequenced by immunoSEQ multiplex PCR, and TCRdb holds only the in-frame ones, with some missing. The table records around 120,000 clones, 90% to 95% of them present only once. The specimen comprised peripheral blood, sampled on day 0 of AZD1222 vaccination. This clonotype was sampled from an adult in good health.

CDR3 sequence: CASSSGTVRNEQFF. The CDR3, as DNA: TGCGCCAGCAGTAGCGGGACCGTTAGGAATGAGCAGTTCTTC. This chain connects TRBV10-1 to TRBJ2-1; the match to TRBD2 covers 7 bases. The CDR3 has 14 amino acids. Germline CDR1 is WNHNN and CDR2 is SYGVQD (reference sequence). Germline trimming cut 5 bases from V and 7 bases from J; bases unmatched to any gene: 8.